The T cell receptor (beta chain) under discussion was sequenced for a study of blood T cell repertoires in COVID-19. Across the study: T cells, B-cell-depleted T cells, or PBMCs supplied cDNA or gDNA.

Germline loops: CDR1 SGHNT, CDR2 YYREEE (reference sequence). The CDR3 is 14 residues long. The J segment lost 6 bases and the V segment lost 0 bases, leaving 2 bases of the junction unmatched. Clones were read by immunoSEQ multiplex PCR, and TCRdb kept only the in-frame ones, dropping some. Seen here are about 220,000 clones, about 79% observed once, and the top ten hold approximately 1.3%. Clinical history reported by participants formed the basis on which cohorts were assigned. Sequencing was carried out using PBMCs or T cells enriched from blood (not recorded which). This receptor was identified in a woman in her 40s with acute COVID-19. The genes are TRBV5-4 and TRBJ2-2; 7 bases map to TRBD2. The CDR3 spells CASSLERGAGELFF. The CDR3 DNA follows: TGTGCCAGCAGCTTGGAACGGGGGGCCGGGGAGCTGTTTTTT.